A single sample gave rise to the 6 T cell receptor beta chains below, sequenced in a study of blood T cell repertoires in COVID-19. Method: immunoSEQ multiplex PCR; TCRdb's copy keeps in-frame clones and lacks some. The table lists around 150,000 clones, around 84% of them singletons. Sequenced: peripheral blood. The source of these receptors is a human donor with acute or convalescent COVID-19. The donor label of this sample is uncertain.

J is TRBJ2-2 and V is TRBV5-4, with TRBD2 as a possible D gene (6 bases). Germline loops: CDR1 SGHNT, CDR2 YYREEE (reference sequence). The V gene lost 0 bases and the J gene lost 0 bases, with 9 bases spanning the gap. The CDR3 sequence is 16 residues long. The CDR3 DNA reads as TGTGCCAGCAGCTTGGACGGGGGAGCGAACACCGGGGAGCTGTTTTTT. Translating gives CASSLDGGANTGELFF.

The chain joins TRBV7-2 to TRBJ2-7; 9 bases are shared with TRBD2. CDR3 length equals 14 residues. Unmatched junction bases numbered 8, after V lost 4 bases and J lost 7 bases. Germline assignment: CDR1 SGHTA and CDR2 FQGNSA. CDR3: CASSYGGGAGEQYF. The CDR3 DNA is TGTGCCAGCAGCTACGGCGGGGGGGCAGGGGAGCAGTACTTC.

The CDR3 protein is CASSPASGYGYTF. CDR3 DNA sequence: TGTGCCAGCAGCCCCGCATCCGGCTATGGCTACACCTTC. The chain employs TRBV7-3 and TRBJ1-2; D call uncertain. This CDR3 is 13 amino acids long. The germline CDR1 and CDR2 sequences are SGHTA and FQGTGA. The V and J ends lost 5 bases and 4 bases respectively, with 11 bases between them.

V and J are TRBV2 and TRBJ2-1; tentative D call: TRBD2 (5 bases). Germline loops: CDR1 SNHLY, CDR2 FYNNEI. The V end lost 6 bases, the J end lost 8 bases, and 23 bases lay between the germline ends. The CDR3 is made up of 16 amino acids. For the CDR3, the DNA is TGTGCCAGCAGCGCTTCCGGGGTAGGTGTCCTGGATGAGCAGTTCTTC. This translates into CASSASGVGVLDEQFF.

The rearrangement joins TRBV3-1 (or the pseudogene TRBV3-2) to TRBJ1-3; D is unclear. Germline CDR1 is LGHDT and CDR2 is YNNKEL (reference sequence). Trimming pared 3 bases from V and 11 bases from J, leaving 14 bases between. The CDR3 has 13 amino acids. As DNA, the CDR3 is TGTGCCAGCAGCCAGGAGTCCTCCCGCGCCATATATTTT. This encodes CASSQESSRAIYF.

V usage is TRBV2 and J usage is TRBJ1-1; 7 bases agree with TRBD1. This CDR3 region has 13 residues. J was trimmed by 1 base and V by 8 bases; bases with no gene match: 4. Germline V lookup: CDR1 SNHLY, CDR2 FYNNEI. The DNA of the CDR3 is TGTGCCAGCTGTCGGACAGGGAACACTGAAGCTTTCTTT. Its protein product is CASCRTGNTEAFF.